What follows describes a single TCR beta chain. Its specificity is unknown. The sample comes from a study of response to subunit inactivated influenza vaccine. The study's findings and limits: Every seasonal influenza vaccination brings in few new T cells, the authors suggested.

The CDR3 spans 13 residues. Trimming removed 6 bases from V and 6 bases from J; junction bases left unmatched: 9. The germline V gene encodes CDR1 SQVTM and CDR2 ANQGSEA. One entry per CDR3 protein, called by TCRdb with MiXCR from the RT-PCR reads. The sample has 650,000 to 800,000 distinct CDR3 sequences; roughly 20% are singletons. The rearrangement uses TRBV29-1 and TRBJ1-2; 8 bases align to TRBD1. This receptor was taken from a man in his fifties who received an inactivated influenza vaccine. The material was PBMCs from blood, obtained about 5 days after vaccination. The CDR3 nucleotides read TGCAGCGTCGCCATGGACAGGGTCGATGGCTACACCTTC. This translates into CSVAMDRVDGYTF.